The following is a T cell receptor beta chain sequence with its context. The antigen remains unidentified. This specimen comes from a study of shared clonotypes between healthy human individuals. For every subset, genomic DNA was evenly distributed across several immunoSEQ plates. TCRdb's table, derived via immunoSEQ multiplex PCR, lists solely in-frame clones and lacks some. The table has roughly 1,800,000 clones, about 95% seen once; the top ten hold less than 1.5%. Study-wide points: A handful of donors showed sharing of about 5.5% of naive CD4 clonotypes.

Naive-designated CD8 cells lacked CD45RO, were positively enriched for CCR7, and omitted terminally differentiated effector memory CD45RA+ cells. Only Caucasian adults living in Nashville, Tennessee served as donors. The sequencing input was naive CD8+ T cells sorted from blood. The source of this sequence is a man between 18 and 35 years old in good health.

CDR3 sequence reads: CASSPRDSPLEAFF. CDR3 DNA sequence: TGTGCCAGCTCACCACGGGACAGCCCTCTTGAAGCTTTCTTT. J is TRBJ1-1 and V is TRBV18; 7 positions agree with TRBD1. CDR1 and CDR2 from the germline V gene are KGHSH and LQKENI. J gave up 7 bases and V 1 base, and 6 bases lay outside the gene matches. The CDR3 has 14 amino acids.